These T cell receptor beta chains were read from a single sample in a study of cytotoxic CD8 clonotypes in ibrutinib-treated CLL. Assay used: immunoSEQ multiplex PCR; TCRdb lists only in-frame clones, some missing. Of 250,000 to 350,000 clones detected, about 72% appear once; the ten largest clones hold roughly 6%. Sequencing used PBMCs, obtained at disease progression, from a patient treated with ibrutinib. All receptors derive from a human donor with chronic lymphocytic leukemia. CDR3s leave out the opening cysteine and the closing phenylalanine or tryptophan. Each record gives: V gene, D gene, J gene, clone size, CDR3 protein. D genes are given only for firm matches. Not all rows give a size; the values are once, few, many and, for expanded clones, a class.

V gene: TRBV29-1
D gene: NA
J gene: TRBJ2-3
clone size: NA
CDR3 protein: SVQGISGTDTQY

V gene: TRBV4-1
D gene: NA
J gene: TRBJ2-7
clone size: NA
CDR3 protein: ASSQNGDEQY

V gene: TRBV27
D gene: TRBD2
J gene: TRBJ2-7
clone size: NA
CDR3 protein: ASSRLAASSYEQY

V gene: TRBV20-1
D gene: NA
J gene: TRBJ1-2
clone size: NA
CDR3 protein: SASGLI

V gene: TRBV2
D gene: TRBD1
J gene: TRBJ2-7
clone size: few
CDR3 protein: ASSELGQGYEQY

V gene: TRBV19
D gene: NA
J gene: TRBJ1-1
clone size: NA
CDR3 protein: ASKVGLWNTEAF

V gene: TRBV18
D gene: NA
J gene: TRBJ2-3
clone size: NA
CDR3 protein: ASPGGRSDTQY

V gene: TRBV10-2
D gene: NA
J gene: TRBJ1-1
clone size: few
CDR3 protein: ASSEVQLMNTEAF

V gene: TRBV7-9
D gene: NA
J gene: TRBJ1-1
clone size: NA
CDR3 protein: ASSLGLGRDTEAF

V gene: TRBV7-9
D gene: NA
J gene: TRBJ1-1
clone size: NA
CDR3 protein: ASSLPQGRPNTEAF

V gene: TRBV18
D gene: NA
J gene: TRBJ1-6
clone size: NA
CDR3 protein: ASSRVESSYNSPLH

V gene: TRBV4-2
D gene: TRBD1
J gene: TRBJ1-5
clone size: NA
CDR3 protein: ASSQGTQGTVSQPQH

V gene: TRBV2
D gene: TRBD1
J gene: TRBJ1-5
clone size: NA
CDR3 protein: ASRRGQGSNQPQH

V gene: TRBV11-3
D gene: NA
J gene: TRBJ1-1
clone size: NA
CDR3 protein: ASSLDRSNTEAF

V gene: TRBV4-1
D gene: NA
J gene: TRBJ1-6
clone size: NA
CDR3 protein: ASSQAYSPLH

V gene: TRBV19
D gene: NA
J gene: TRBJ1-6
clone size: few
CDR3 protein: ASSATAGVRYNSPLH

V gene: TRBV29-1
D gene: TRBD2
J gene: TRBJ2-7
clone size: NA
CDR3 protein: SVVEREYYEQY

V gene: TRBV7-9
D gene: TRBD1
J gene: TRBJ1-1
clone size: NA
CDR3 protein: ASSSGQGLSTEAF

V gene: TRBV9
D gene: NA
J gene: TRBJ2-5
clone size: NA
CDR3 protein: ASSEHSEETQY

V gene: TRBV28
D gene: TRBD1
J gene: TRBJ2-7
clone size: few
CDR3 protein: ASSGTGPTYEQY